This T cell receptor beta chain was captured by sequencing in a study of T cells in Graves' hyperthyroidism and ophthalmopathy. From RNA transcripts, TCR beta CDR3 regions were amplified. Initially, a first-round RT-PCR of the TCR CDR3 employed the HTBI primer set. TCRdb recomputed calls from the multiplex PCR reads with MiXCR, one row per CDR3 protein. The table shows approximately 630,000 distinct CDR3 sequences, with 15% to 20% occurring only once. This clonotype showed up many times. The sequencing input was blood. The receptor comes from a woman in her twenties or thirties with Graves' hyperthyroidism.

For the CDR3, the DNA is TGTGCCAGCAGGAATAGCGGGAGTAGGAATGAGCAGTTCTTC. It is translated as CASRNSGSRNEQFF. This rearrangement joins TRBV12-3 or TRBV12-4 to TRBJ2-1; 9 positions agree with TRBD2. V trimming: 6 bases; J trimming: 7 bases; junction bases outside the gene matches: 7. CDR3 size: 14 residues.